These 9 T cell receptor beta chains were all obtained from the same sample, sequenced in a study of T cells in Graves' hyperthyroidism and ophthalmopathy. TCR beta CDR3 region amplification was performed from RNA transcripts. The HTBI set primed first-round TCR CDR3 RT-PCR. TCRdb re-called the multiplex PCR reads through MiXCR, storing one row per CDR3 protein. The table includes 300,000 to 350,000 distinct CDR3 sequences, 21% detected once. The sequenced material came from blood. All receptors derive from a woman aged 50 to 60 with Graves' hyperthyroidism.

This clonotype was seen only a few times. CDR3 residues: CASSDDRAGYTF. Here the CDR3 DNA reads TGTGCCAGCAGCGACGACAGGGCTGGCTACACCTTC. The chain recombines TRBV7-9 with TRBJ1-2, with 7 nucleotides matching TRBD1. The CDR3 covers 12 residues. CDR1 and CDR2 (germline): SEHNR, FQNEAQ (reference sequence). The J segment lost 7 bases and the V segment lost 5 bases, leaving 4 bases of the junction unmatched.

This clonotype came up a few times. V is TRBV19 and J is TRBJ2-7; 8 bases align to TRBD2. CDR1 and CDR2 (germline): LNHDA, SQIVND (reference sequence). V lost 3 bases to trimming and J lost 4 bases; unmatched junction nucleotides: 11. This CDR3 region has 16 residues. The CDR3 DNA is TGTGCCAGTAGTATGACGGGAGGGATTTTTCCTTACGAGCAGTACTTC. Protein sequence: CASSMTGGIFPYEQYF.

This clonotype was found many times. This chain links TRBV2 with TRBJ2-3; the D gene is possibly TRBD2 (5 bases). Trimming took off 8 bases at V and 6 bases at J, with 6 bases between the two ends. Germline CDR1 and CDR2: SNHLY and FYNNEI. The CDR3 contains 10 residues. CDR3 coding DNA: TGTGCCAGCCGGAGGGATACGCAGTATTTT. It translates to CASRRDTQYF.

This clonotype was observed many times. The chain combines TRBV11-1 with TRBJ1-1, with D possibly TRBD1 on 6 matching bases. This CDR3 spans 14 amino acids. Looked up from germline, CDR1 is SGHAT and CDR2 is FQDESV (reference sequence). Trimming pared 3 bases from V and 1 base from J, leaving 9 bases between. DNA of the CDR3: TGTGCCAGCAGCTTTTCACAGGGGAACACTGAAGCTTTCTTT. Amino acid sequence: CASSFSQGNTEAFF.

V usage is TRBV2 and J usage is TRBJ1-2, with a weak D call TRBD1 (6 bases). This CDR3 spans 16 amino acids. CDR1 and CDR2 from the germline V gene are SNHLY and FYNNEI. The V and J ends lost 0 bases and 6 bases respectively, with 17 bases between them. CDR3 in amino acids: CASSEADTGPSDGYTF. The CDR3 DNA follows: TGTGCCAGCAGTGAAGCGGATACAGGGCCTAGTGATGGCTACACCTTC.

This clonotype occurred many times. CDR3 amino acids: CASSLIGLAGVKDTQYF. Written as DNA, the CDR3 is TGTGCCAGCAGCTTAATCGGACTAGCGGGAGTAAAAGATACGCAGTATTTT. This chain connects TRBV7-9 to TRBJ2-3, with TRBD2 matching over 13 bases. The CDR3 has 17 residues. V lost 2 bases and J lost 5; bases outside the gene matches: 7. In germline, CDR1 is SEHNR, CDR2 FQNEAQ (reference sequence).

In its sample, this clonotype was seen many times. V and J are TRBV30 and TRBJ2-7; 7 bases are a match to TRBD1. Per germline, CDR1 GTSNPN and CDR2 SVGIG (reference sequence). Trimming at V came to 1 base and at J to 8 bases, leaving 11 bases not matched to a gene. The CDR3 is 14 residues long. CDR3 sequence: CAWSADRAISQQYF. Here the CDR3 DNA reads TGTGCCTGGAGTGCAGACAGGGCAATCTCGCAGCAGTACTTC.

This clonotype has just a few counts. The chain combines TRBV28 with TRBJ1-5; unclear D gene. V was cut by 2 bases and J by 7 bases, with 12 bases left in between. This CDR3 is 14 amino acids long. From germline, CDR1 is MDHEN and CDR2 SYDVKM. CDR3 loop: CASSLLKGWQPQHF. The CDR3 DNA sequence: TGTGCCAGCAGTTTACTAAAGGGATGGCAGCCCCAGCATTTT. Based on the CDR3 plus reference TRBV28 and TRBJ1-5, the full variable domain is DVKVTQSSRYLVKRTGEKVFLECVQDMDHENMFWYRQDPGLGLRLIYFSYDVKMKEKGDIPEGYSVSREKKERFSLILESASTNQTSMYLCASSLLKGWQPQHFGDGTRLSIL.

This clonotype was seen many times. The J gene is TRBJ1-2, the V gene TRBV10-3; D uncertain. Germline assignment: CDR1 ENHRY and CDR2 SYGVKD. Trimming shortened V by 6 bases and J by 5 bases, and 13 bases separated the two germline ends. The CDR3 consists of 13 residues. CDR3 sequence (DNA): TGTGCCATCAGCCCTGGGAGAAAGTATGGCTACACCTTC. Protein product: CAISPGRKYGYTF.